Following are 18 T cell receptor beta chains from one sample sequenced in a study of blood T cell repertoires in COVID-19. Method: immunoSEQ multiplex PCR; TCRdb's copy keeps in-frame clones and lacks some. The sample lists about 210,000 clones; approximately 90% were seen once. Sequenced input: PBMCs or T cells enriched from blood (not recorded which). Source of these receptors: a man aged 18 to 30 with acute COVID-19.

The chain has TRBV9 and TRBJ2-7; no definite D call. Trimming took 2 bases from V and 0 from J, leaving 15 bases between them. The CDR3 extends over 16 amino acids. Germline assignment: CDR1 SGDLS and CDR2 YYNGEE. The CDR3 reads CASSVSAGRFSYEQYF. Written as DNA, the CDR3 is TGTGCCAGCAGCGTCTCCGCAGGCCGATTCTCCTACGAGCAGTACTTC.

This chain connects TRBV5-1 to TRBJ2-7; 11 bases line up with TRBD2. Unmatched junction bases numbered 11, after V lost 6 bases and J lost 0 bases. The germline gives CDR1 SGHRS, CDR2 YFSETQ. The CDR3 sequence is 17 residues long. In nucleotides, the CDR3 is TGCGCCAGCAACCCCGGGACTAGCGGATTTCTCTCCTACGAGCAGTACTTC. As protein: CASNPGTSGFLSYEQYF.

The chain links TRBV29-1 to TRBJ1-1, with 7 bases lining up with TRBD1. Germline CDR1 is SQVTM and CDR2 is ANQGSEA. The CDR3 covers 13 residues. Unmatched junction bases numbered 2, after V lost 3 bases and J lost 1 base. CDR3 bases: TGCAGCGTTGAGGGACAGCCGAACACTGAAGCTTTCTTT. This codes for CSVEGQPNTEAFF.

DNA of the CDR3: TGTGCCTGGAGTGTTGGGCGGGACTACGAGCAGTACTTC. Encoded protein: CAWSVGRDYEQYF. J is TRBJ2-7 and V is TRBV30, with a tentative D call TRBD2 (6 bases). The CDR3 spans 13 residues. Trimming removed 0 bases at V and 3 bases at J, with 9 bases between. Germline loops: CDR1 GTSNPN, CDR2 SVGIG (reference sequence).

The chain has TRBV5-7 and TRBJ1-6, with 10 bases that match TRBD1. TRBV5-7 is designated an ORF whose function remains uncertain. After removal of 1 base from V and 9 bases from J, the junction contained 16 bases not matched to a gene. The CDR3 runs to 19 residues. The CDR3 nucleotides read TGTGCCAGCAGCTTGCTCTACACGTTCCGGGACAGGGGTTGTTCACCCCTCCACTTT. Its protein is CASSLLYTFRDRGCSPLHF.

The CDR3 bases are TGTGCCAGCAGCCTCCGGGGACTAGTGGGTGAGCAGTACTTC. Translated: CASSLRGLVGEQYF. This rearrangement joins TRBV5-4 to TRBJ2-7; 8 bases match TRBD2. The trim removed 4 bases at V and 7 bases at J, leaving 10 bases unmatched. The germline CDR1 and CDR2 sequences are SGHNT and YYREEE (reference sequence). This CDR3 has 14 amino acids.

The genes are TRBV2 and TRBJ2-2; D is uncertain. Germline CDR1 is SNHLY and CDR2 is FYNNEI. Trimming shortened V by 2 bases and J by 1 base, and 8 bases separated the two germline ends. CDR3 length: 15 amino acids. The CDR3 spells CASSEPFGNTGELFF. The CDR3 DNA sequence: TGTGCCAGCAGTGAACCATTCGGGAACACCGGGGAGCTGTTTTTT.

The V call is TRBV4-1, the J call TRBJ2-3, with 10 bases fitting TRBD2. CDR3 length: 16 residues. Germline V lookup: CDR1 MGHRA, CDR2 YSYEKL. Trimming took 4 bases from V and 2 from J; bases not matched to a gene: 6. The CDR3 nucleotides read TGCGCCAGCAGCCCGCACGGGACTAGCGACACAGATACGCAGTATTTT. This codes for CASSPHGTSDTDTQYF.

This clone was counted only a few times. The rearrangement joins TRBV28 to TRBJ1-6, with D unclear. Trimming cost V 5 bases and J 9 bases, with 17 bases left between them. Germline loops: CDR1 MDHEN, CDR2 SYDVKM. The CDR3 covers 15 residues. The CDR3 DNA sequence: TGTGCCAGCAGTCGGAACCCCGCAGGTGCTTCACCCCTCCACTTT. This codes for CASSRNPAGASPLHF. Supplemented by reference TRBV28 and TRBJ1-6, the full variable domain reads DVKVTQSSRYLVKRTGEKVFLECVQDMDHENMFWYRQDPGLGLRLIYFSYDVKMKEKGDIPEGYSVSREKKERFSLILESASTNQTSMYLCASSRNPAGASPLHFGNGTRLTVT.

V is TRBV28 and J is TRBJ2-7; D ambiguous. Germline lookup yields CDR1 MDHEN and CDR2 SYDVKM. The CDR3 is made up of 12 amino acids. The ends were cut back, 7 bases at V and 3 bases at J, with 10 bases in the middle. CDR3 region: CASIGRNYEQYF. The CDR3 nucleotides read TGTGCCAGCATCGGCAGGAACTACGAGCAGTACTTC.

The chain carries TRBV10-3 and TRBJ1-1; unclear D gene. V lost 3 bases and J lost 0, with 8 bases in between. This CDR3 has 14 amino acids. Germline CDR1 ENHRY, CDR2 SYGVKD. The DNA for the CDR3 is TGTGCCATCAGTGAAGGACTCCTGAACACTGAAGCTTTCTTT. Encoded protein: CAISEGLLNTEAFF.

The count of this clone is one. V gene TRBV5-1 combines with J gene TRBJ1-1; 8 positions agree with TRBD1. V was pared by 0 bases and J by 7 bases, with 11 bases of the junction left unmatched. The CDR3 is made up of 16 amino acids. Germline V lookup: CDR1 SGHRS, CDR2 YFSETQ. The CDR3 here is CASSLAAGGVGGEAFF. The CDR3, as DNA: TGCGCCAGCAGCTTGGCCGCAGGGGGCGTAGGAGGTGAAGCTTTCTTT. Full variable domain (outside the CDR3, taken from reference TRBV5-1 and TRBJ1-1): KAGVTQTPRYLIKTRGQQVTLSCSPISGHRSVSWYQQTPGQGLQFLFEYFSETQRNKGNFPGRFSGRQFSNSRSEMNVSTLELGDSALYLCASSLAAGGVGGEAFFGQGTRLTVV.

This clone was detected a few times. V gene TRBV27 combines with J gene TRBJ1-1; the D is unclear. Germline V gene data show CDR1 as MNHEY and CDR2 as SMNVEV (reference sequence). Trimming removed 5 bases from V and 3 bases from J, with 10 bases in between. The CDR3 runs to 13 residues. CDR3 nucleotide sequence: TGTGCCAGCAGTCATGCAAGAGACACTGAAGCTTTCTTT. Translation: CASSHARDTEAFF.

In its sample, this clone was seen once. The V gene is TRBV2, the J gene TRBJ2-3; 8 nucleotides align to TRBD1. This CDR3 contains 15 residues. Germline CDR1 and CDR2: SNHLY and FYNNEI. The junction had 12 bases not matched to a gene; V was cut back by 6 bases and J by 7 bases. The CDR3 protein is CASSPGTGRRHTQYF. In DNA form, the CDR3 reads TGTGCCAGCAGCCCTGGGACAGGTCGTCGTCATACGCAGTATTTT.

The chain carries TRBV11-2 and TRBJ2-7; 7 bases agree with TRBD1. Trimming removed 2 bases from V and 1 base from J; junction bases left unmatched: 5. CDR1 is SGHAT and CDR2 is FQNNGV in the germline V gene. The CDR3 runs 15 residues. The CDR3 sequence is CASSLSQGRSYEQYF. CDR3 DNA sequence: TGTGCCAGCAGCTTATCACAGGGGCGGTCCTACGAGCAGTACTTC.

The chain uses TRBV24-1 and TRBJ1-2, with TRBD1 identical over 10 bases. The trim removed 4 bases at V and 8 bases at J, leaving 6 bases unmatched. The germline gives CDR1 KGHDR, CDR2 SFDVKD. There are 14 residues in the CDR3. The CDR3 sequence is CATSEPTGGEGYTF. In DNA, the CDR3 is TGTGCCACCAGTGAGCCGACAGGGGGCGAAGGCTACACCTTC.

The rearrangement links TRBV11-3 to TRBJ2-7, with 7 bases lining up with TRBD2. CDR1 and CDR2 (germline): SGHNT, YENEEA. The V segment lost 1 base and the J segment 4 bases; nucleotides outside the gene matches: 10. CDR3 length: 16 amino acids. The CDR3 sequence: CASSLGVLANHYEQYF. The CDR3 nucleotides read TGTGCCAGCAGCTTAGGGGTACTAGCGAATCATTACGAGCAGTACTTC. Combining the CDR3 with reference TRBV11-3 and TRBJ2-7 gives the whole variable domain EAGVVQSPRYKIIEKKQPVAFWCNPISGHNTLYWYLQNLGQGPELLIRYENEEAVDDSQLPKDRFSAERLKGVDSTLKIQPAELGDSAVYLCASSLGVLANHYEQYFGPGTRLTVT.

CDR3 coding DNA: TGTGCCAGCAGTTATGTGCAGGGATCCCACGAGCAGTACTTC. Amino acids: CASSYVQGSHEQYF. The chain combines TRBV6-5 with TRBJ2-7; maybe TRBD1 (5 bases). The CDR3 is made up of 14 amino acids. The germline gives CDR1 MNHEY, CDR2 SVGAGI. V lost 3 bases and J 5 bases, leaving 14 bases between the germline ends.